This TCR beta chain is drawn from a study of T cells expressing NK-cell markers. The CDR3 is 16 amino acids. Details on this clonotype: Its specificity is unknown.

TCRdb reanalyzed the 5' RACE reads and collapses them to one entry per CDR3 protein, without DNA. This table holds 350,000 to 500,000 distinct CDR3 sequences. Study conclusions and caveats: Four donors' CD3+CD56-NKG2C+ cells were dominated by the same clonotypes.

Source material: blood T cells: a sorted CD56 or NKG2C T cell subset, CD4+ or CD8+ T cells, or bulk PBMC T cells (not recorded which). The source is a woman between 18 and 75 years old in good health. This chain connects TRBV12-3 or TRBV12-4 to TRBJ2-3; as DNA is missing, the TRBD2 call by TCRdb cannot be tested. CDR3 residues: CASRGTSGSRTDTQYF.